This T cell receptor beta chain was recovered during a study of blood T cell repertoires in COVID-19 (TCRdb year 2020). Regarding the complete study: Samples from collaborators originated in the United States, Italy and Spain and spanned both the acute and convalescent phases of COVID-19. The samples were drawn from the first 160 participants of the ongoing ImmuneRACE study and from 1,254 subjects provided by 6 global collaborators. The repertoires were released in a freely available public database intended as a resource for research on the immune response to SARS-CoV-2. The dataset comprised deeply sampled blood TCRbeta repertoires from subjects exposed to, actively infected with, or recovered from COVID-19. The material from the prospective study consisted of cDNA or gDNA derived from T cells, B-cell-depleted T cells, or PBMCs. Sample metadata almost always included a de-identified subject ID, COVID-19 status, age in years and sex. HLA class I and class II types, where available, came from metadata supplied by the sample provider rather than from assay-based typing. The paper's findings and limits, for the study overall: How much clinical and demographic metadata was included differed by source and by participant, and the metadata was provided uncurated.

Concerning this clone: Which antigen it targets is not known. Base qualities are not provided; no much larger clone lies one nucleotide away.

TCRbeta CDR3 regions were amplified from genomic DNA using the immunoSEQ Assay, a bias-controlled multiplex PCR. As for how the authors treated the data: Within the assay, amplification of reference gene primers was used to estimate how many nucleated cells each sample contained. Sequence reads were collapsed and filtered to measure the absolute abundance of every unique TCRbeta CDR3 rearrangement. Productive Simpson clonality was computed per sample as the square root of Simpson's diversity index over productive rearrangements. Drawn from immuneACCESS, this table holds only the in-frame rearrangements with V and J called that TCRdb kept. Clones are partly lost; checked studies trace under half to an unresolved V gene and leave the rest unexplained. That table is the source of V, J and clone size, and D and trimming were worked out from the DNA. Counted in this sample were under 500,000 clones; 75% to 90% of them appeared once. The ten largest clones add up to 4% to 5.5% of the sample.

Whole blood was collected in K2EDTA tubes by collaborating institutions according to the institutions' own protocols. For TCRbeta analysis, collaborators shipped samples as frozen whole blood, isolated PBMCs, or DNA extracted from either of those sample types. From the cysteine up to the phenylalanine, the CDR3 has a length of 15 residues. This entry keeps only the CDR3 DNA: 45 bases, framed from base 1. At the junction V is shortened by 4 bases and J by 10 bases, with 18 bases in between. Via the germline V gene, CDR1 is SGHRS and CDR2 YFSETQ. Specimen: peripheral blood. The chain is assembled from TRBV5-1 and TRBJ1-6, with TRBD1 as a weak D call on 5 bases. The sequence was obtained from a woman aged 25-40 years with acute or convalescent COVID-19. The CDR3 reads CASSATGDQRSPLHF. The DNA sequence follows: TGCGCCAGCAGCGCCACGGGGGATCAGCGGTCACCCCTCCACTTT.